The clone carrying this T cell receptor (beta chain) was seen many times. Its antigen is not known. The CDR3 runs 14 residues. Between the trimmed V and J ends, which lost 1 base and 8 bases, there was a span of 15 bases. Germline CDR1 SGDLS, CDR2 YYNGEE. The data originate from a study of blood T cells in healthy people across ages. Study-wide findings and caveats: Naive CD4+ cell counts and diversity both ran higher in long-lived than in aged donors.

Together with a sample-barcoded 5' primer, a J-beta primer mix was included in a second PCR lasting about 7 to 12 cycles. Using its own MiXCR run on the 5' RACE reads, TCRdb lists one record per CDR3 protein. The sample contains hundreds of thousands of distinct CDR3 sequences, 29% of which appear only once. The chain has TRBV9 and TRBJ1-2; D gene unclear. Input material: blood. This TCR derives from a woman of 80 years or more in good health. The CDR3 DNA reads TGTGCCAGCAGCGTAACAGAGGCCCCTGTGGGCTACACCTTC. This sequence encodes CASSVTEAPVGYTF.